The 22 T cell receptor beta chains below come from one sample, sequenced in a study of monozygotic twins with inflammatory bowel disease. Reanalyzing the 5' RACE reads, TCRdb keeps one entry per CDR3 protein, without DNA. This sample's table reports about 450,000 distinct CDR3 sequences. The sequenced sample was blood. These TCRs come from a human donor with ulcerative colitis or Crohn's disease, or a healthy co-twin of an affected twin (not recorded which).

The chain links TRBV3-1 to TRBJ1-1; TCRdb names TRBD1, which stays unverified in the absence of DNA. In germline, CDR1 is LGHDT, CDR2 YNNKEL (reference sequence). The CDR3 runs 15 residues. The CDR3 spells CASSVRGGTGGGAFF.

CDR3 amino acids: CACHRGMDYGYTF. The chain employs TRBV30 and TRBJ1-2; checking the TCRdb D call of TRBD1 is not possible without DNA. The CDR3 runs to 13 residues. From germline, CDR1 is GTSNPN and CDR2 SVGIG (reference sequence).

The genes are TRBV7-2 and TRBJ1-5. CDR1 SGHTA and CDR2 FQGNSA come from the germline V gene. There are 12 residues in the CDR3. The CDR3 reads CASSSNHQPQHF. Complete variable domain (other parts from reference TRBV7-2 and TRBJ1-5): GAGVSQSPSNKVTEKGKDVELRCDPISGHTALYWYRQSLGQGLEFLIYFQGNSAPDKSGLPSDRFSAERTGGSVSTLTIQRTQQEDSAVYLCASSSNHQPQHFGDGTRLSIL.

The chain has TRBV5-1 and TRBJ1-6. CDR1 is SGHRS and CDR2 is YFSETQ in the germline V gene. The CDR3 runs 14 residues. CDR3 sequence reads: CASSLGVNNSPLHF.

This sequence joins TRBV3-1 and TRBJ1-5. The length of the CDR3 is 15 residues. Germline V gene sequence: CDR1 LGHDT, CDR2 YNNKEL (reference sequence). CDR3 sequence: CASSQDSPSNQPQHF. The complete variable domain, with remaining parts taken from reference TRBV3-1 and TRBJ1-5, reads DTAVSQTPKYLVTQMGNDKSIKCEQNLGHDTMYWYKQDSKKFLKIMFSYNNKELIINETVPNRFSPKSPDKAHLNLHINSLELGDSAVYFCASSQDSPSNQPQHFGDGTRLSIL.

The CDR3 reads CASLGGGARDTQYF. J is TRBJ2-3 and V is TRBV11-2; the D gene TCRdb calls, TRBD1, cannot be checked with no DNA. Per germline, CDR1 SGHAT and CDR2 FQNNGV. The CDR3 has 14 amino acids.

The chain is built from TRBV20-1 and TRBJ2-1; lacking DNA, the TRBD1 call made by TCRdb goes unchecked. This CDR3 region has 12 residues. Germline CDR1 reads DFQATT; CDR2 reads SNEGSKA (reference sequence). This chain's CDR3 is CSARQGYNEQFF.

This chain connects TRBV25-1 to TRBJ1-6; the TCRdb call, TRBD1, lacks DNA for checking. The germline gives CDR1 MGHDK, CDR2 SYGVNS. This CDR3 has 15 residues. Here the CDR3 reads CASSESRGNNSPLHF.

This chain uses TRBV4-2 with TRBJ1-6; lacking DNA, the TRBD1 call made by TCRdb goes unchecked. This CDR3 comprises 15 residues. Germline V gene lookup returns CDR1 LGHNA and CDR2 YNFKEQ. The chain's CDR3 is CASSLQGDGNSPLHF.

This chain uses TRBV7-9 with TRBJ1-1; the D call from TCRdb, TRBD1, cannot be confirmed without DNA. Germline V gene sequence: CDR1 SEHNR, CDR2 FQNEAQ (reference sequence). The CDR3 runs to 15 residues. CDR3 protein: CASSLTGGANTEAFF. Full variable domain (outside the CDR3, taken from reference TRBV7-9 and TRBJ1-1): DTGVSQNPRHKITKRGQNVTFRCDPISEHNRLYWYRQTLGQGPEFLTYFQNEAQLEKSRLLSDRFSAERPKGSFSTLEIQRTEQGDSAMYLCASSLTGGANTEAFFGQGTRLTVV.

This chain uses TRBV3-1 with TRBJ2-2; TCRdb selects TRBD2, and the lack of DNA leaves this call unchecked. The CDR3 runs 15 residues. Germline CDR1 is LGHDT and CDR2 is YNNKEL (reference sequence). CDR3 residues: CASSRLAGGVGELFF.

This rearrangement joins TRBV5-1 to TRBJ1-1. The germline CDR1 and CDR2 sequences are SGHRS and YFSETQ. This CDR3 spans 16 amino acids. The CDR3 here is CASSLAGVSRYTEAFF.

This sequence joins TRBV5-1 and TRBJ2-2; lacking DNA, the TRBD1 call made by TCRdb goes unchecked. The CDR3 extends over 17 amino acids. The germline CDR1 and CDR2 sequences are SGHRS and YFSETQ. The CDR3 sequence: CASSLAGGGTNTGELFF.

CDR3 loop: CASSISAGGGGYEQFF. The V call is TRBV19, the J call TRBJ2-1; TCRdb's D call of TRBD1 is untestable without DNA. Germline V lookup: CDR1 LNHDA, CDR2 SQIVND (reference sequence). The CDR3 loop spans 16 amino acids. Filled out from reference TRBV19 and TRBJ2-1, the complete variable domain reads DGGITQSPKYLFRKEGQNVTLSCEQNLNHDAMYWYRQDPGQGLRLIYYSQIVNDFQKGDIAEGYSVSREKKESFPLTVTSAQKNPTAFYLCASSISAGGGGYEQFFGPGTRLTVL.

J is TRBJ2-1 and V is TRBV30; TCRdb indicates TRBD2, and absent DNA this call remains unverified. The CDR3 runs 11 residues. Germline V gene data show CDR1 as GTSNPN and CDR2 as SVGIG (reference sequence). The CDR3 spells CAWGPRTSGGF.

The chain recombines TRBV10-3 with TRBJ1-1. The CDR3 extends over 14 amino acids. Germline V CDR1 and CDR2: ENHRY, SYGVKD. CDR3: CAITGTAANTEAFF.

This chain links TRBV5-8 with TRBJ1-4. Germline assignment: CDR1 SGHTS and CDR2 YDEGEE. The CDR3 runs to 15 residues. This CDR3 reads CASSLVVQPNEKLFF.

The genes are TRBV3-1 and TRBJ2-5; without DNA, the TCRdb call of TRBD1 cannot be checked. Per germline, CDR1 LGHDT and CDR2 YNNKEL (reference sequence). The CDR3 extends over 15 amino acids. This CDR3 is CASSQESRGTETQYF.

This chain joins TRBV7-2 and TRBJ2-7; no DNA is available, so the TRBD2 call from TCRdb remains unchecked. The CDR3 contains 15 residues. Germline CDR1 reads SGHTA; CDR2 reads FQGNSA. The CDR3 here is CASRVATSGFYEQYF.

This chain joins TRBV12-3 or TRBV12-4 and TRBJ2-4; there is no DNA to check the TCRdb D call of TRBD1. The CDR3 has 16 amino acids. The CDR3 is CASSPGRILAKNIQYF.

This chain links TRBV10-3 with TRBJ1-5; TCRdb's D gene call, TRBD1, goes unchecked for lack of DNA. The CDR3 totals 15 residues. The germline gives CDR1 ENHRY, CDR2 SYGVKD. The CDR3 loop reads CASSGGTNSNQPQHF.

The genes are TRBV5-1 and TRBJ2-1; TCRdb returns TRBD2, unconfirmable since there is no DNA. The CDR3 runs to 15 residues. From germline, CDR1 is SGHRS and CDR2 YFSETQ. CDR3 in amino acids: CASSLYAGGGNEQFF.